A single sample is the source of the 9 T cell receptor beta chains below, sequenced in a study of blood T cell repertoires in COVID-19 (TCRdb year 2020). The method was the immunoSEQ multiplex PCR assay. TCRdb retrieved this table from immuneACCESS and kept in-frame rearrangements only. Not all clones are present; in checked studies, unresolved V genes account for under half, and no reason is known for the remainder. In this sample the table shows tens of thousands of clones, approximately 79% of which occur a single time. The ten largest clones take up roughly 15% of the sample. Sequenced sample: peripheral blood. Receptors were obtained from a man between 65 and 85 years old with active or convalescent COVID-19.

This clone was recorded only once. The chain recombines TRBV30 with TRBJ2-5, with D maybe TRBD2 (7 bases). V lost 8 bases, J lost 9 bases, and 22 bases lay in between. In germline, CDR1 is GTSNPN, CDR2 SVGIG (reference sequence). This CDR3 is 13 amino acids long. The CDR3 is CAGWTGGWRAQYF. The CDR3 DNA follows: TGTGCCGGATGGACGGGGGGCTGGAGGGCCCAGTACTTC.

This clone was recorded only once. The chain joins TRBV5-1 to TRBJ1-2; 9 bases are shared with TRBD1. Germline V CDR1 and CDR2: SGHRS, YFSETQ. The CDR3 runs to 15 residues. The trim removed 2 bases at V and 4 bases at J, leaving 6 bases unmatched. The CDR3 nucleotides read TGCGCCAGCAGCTTTCGGGGGACAGGGCTCTATGGCTACACCTTC. The encoded protein is CASSFRGTGLYGYTF. The variable domain in full, with the rest retrieved from reference TRBV5-1 and TRBJ1-2, is KAGVTQTPRYLIKTRGQQVTLSCSPISGHRSVSWYQQTPGQGLQFLFEYFSETQRNKGNFPGRFSGRQFSNSRSEMNVSTLELGDSALYLCASSFRGTGLYGYTFGSGTRLTVV.

The chain employs TRBV19 and TRBJ2-5; TRBD1 matches 11 bases. V gave up 3 bases and J gave up 5 bases; unmatched junction bases: 2. This CDR3 comprises 14 residues. CDR1 and CDR2 from the germline V gene are LNHDA and SQIVND (reference sequence). In nucleotides, the CDR3 is TGTGCCAGTAGTATCGGGACAGGGGGGGAGACCCAGTACTTC. Protein: CASSIGTGGETQYF.

The gene calls are TRBV6-5 and TRBJ2-5; D perhaps matches TRBD1 (6 bases). The CDR3 has 13 residues. Germline V gene lookup returns CDR1 MNHEY and CDR2 SVGAGI. Trimming removed 5 bases from V and 4 bases from J, with 11 bases in between. The CDR3, as DNA: TGTGCCAGCAGTAGGGGGACACTAGAGACCCAGTACTTC. The encoded protein is CASSRGTLETQYF.

V usage is TRBV30 and J usage is TRBJ1-6, with TRBD1 matching over 9 bases. The CDR3 extends over 13 amino acids. V was pared by 4 bases and J by 10 bases, with 5 bases of the junction left unmatched. Looked up from germline, CDR1 is GTSNPN and CDR2 is SVGIG (reference sequence). In DNA form, the CDR3 reads TGTGCCTGGACGTGGACAGGGGAATCACCCCTCCACTTT. Translation gives CAWTWTGESPLHF.

This clone was observed a handful of times. This rearrangement joins TRBV24-1 to TRBJ2-1; 7 bases fit TRBD1. The length of the CDR3 is 16 residues. Germline V gene lookup returns CDR1 KGHDR and CDR2 SFDVKD. Trimming at V came to 3 bases and at J to 6 bases, leaving 10 bases not matched to a gene. In DNA form, the CDR3 reads TGTGCCACCAGTGATCCGCAAATGGGACAGACCAATGAGCAGTTCTTC. Translation gives CATSDPQMGQTNEQFF.

The DNA for the CDR3 is TGTGCCTGGCGTCGGGGGGGTAGCTCCTATAATTCACCCCTCCACTTT. Translation gives CAWRRGGSSYNSPLHF. The rearrangement joins TRBV30 to TRBJ1-6; D perhaps matches TRBD1 (5 bases). CDR3 length: 16 residues. CDR1 and CDR2 from the germline V gene are GTSNPN and SVGIG (reference sequence). Trimming left V 5 bases short and J 0 bases short, with 14 bases between.

This clone came up once. The chain has TRBV30 and TRBJ1-1; the D is unclear. This CDR3 spans 11 amino acids. V was clipped by 1 base and J by 7 bases, with 7 bases between them. Per the germline V gene, CDR1 is GTSNPN and CDR2 is SVGIG (reference sequence). The DNA of the CDR3 is TGTGCCTGGAGTGCGGCAGGTGAAGCTTTCTTT. As protein: CAWSAAGEAFF.

This sequence joins TRBV10-1 and TRBJ2-7; 8 bases line up with TRBD2. CDR3 length: 15 amino acids. The V and J ends lost 2 bases and 5 bases, in that order; junction bases with no gene match: 8. From germline, CDR1 is WNHNN and CDR2 SYGVQD (reference sequence). Here the CDR3 DNA reads TGCGCCAGCAGTGAGATTCGGGGGGGGGCAGACGAGCAGTACTTC. The encoded protein is CASSEIRGGADEQYF.